This T cell receptor (beta chain) was sequenced in a study of shared clonotypes between healthy human individuals. Study-level background: In total, the donors were a couple of women and a few men aged 18 to 49.

The CDR3 consists of 13 residues. Trimming pared 3 bases from V and 3 bases from J, leaving 7 bases between. Germline V gene sequence: CDR1 SGHAT, CDR2 FQNNGV. This clone was seen a few times. Other DNA sequences within the sample encode an identical CDR3. Profiling relied on immunoSEQ multiplex PCR, and the TCRdb table lists in-frame clones only, not all of them. The table lists some 510,000 clones, approximately 85% of them singletons. This chain joins TRBV11-2 and TRBJ2-3, with D maybe TRBD2 (6 bases). Specimen: PBMCs. This TCR was recovered from a woman aged 40 to 50 in good health. Some clones in this sample may be carry-over from other donors' samples. The CDR3: CASSLGGTDTQYF. Written as DNA, the CDR3 is TGTGCCAGCAGCTTGGGGGGTACAGATACGCAGTATTTT.